Listed here is a single T cell receptor beta chain. Its antigen is undetermined. This CDR3 is 14 amino acids long. Per germline, CDR1 LNHDA and CDR2 SQIVND (reference sequence). V was pared by 3 bases and J by 3 bases, with 9 bases between. Profiled with immunoSEQ multiplex PCR; TCRdb holds only in-frame clones, not every one. This sample yields tens of thousands of clones, of which 75% to 90% are seen a single time; roughly a quarter belongs to the top ten. This record belongs to a study of T cell responses to AZD1222 COVID-19 vaccine. Study-wide findings and caveats: Receipt of two AZD1222 doses was followed by a rise in Spike-specific TCR breadth and depth. Variant regions that are unmutated are reportedly the target of nearly half of spike-specific TCRs. The donors showed a predominance of white British ancestry and of females, with possible underestimation of clonal diversity.

The source is an adult in good health. V usage is TRBV19 and J usage is TRBJ1-3; D gene uncertain. Sequenced here: peripheral blood, sampled on day 0 of AZD1222 vaccination. This CDR3 reads CASSMEGYGNTIYF. The DNA for the CDR3 is TGTGCCAGTAGTATGGAGGGCTATGGAAACACCATATATTTT.